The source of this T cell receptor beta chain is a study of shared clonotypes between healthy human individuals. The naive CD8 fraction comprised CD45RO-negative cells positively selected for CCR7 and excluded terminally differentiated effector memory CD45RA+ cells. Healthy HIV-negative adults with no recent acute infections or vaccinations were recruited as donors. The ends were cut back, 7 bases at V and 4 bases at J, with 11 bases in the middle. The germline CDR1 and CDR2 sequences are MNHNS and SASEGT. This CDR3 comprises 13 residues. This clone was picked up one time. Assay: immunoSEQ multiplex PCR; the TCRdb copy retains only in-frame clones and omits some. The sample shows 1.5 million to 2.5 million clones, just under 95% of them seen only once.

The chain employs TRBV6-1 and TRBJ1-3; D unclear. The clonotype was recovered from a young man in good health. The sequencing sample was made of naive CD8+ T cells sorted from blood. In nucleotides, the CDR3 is TGTGCCAGCATCTACCTCCAAGGAAACACCATATATTTT. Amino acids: CASIYLQGNTIYF.